This T cell receptor (beta chain) was observed in a study of identical twins. V was clipped by 2 bases and J by 6 bases, with 15 bases between them. This CDR3 comprises 15 residues. CDR1 is SGHRS and CDR2 is YFSETQ in the germline V gene. Addition of a universal primer site occurred through template switching, and cDNA carried unique molecular identifiers. TCRdb re-called the 5' RACE reads through MiXCR, storing one row per CDR3 protein. In the table there are 1.5 million to 2 million distinct CDR3 sequences, around a third of which are singletons. What was sequenced was cord blood. This rearrangement joins TRBV5-1 to TRBJ2-1; a weak D match, TRBD2 (6 bases). The clonotype originates from a newborn girl in good health. The CDR3 spells CASSLGGEPFNEQFF. In DNA, the CDR3 is TGCGCCAGCAGCTTAGGCGGGGAGCCTTTCAATGAGCAGTTCTTC.